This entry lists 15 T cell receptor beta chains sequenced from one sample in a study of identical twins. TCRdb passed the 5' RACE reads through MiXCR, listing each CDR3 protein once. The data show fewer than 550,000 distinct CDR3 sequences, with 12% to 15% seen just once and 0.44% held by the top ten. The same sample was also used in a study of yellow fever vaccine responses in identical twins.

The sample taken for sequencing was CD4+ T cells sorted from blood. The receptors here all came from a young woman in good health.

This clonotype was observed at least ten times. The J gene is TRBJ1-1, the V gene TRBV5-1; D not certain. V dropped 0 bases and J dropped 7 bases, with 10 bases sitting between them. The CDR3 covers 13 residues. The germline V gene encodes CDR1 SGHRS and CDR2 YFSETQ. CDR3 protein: CASSLAEGFEAFF. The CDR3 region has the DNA TGCGCCAGCAGCTTGGCCGAAGGATTTGAAGCTTTCTTT.

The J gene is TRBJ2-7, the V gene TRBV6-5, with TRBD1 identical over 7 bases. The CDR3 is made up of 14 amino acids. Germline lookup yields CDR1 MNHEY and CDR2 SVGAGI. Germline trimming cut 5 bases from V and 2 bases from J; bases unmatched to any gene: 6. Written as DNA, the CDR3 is TGTGCCAGCAGTAACCCGGGACAGACCTACGAGCAGTACTTC. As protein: CASSNPGQTYEQYF.

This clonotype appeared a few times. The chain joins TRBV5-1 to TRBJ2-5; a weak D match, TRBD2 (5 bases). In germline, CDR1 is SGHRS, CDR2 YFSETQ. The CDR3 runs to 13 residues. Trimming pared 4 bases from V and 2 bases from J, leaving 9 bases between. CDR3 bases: TGCGCCAGCAGCGAGGGCCCACAAGAGACCCAGTACTTC. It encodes CASSEGPQETQYF.

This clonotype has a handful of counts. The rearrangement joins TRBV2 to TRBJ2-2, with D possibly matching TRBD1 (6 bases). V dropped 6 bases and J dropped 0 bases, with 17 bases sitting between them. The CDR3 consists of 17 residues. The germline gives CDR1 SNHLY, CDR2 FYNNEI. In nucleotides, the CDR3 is TGTGCCAGCAGCGACCAGGACAGAATTACGAACACCGGGGAGCTGTTTTTT. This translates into CASSDQDRITNTGELFF.

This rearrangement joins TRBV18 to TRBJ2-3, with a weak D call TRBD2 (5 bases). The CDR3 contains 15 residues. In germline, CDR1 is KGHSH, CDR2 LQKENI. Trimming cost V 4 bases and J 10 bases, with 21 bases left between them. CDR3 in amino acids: CASSRTPGEVSAQYF. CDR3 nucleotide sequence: TGTGCCAGCTCACGTACCCCCGGGGAAGTAAGTGCGCAGTATTTT.

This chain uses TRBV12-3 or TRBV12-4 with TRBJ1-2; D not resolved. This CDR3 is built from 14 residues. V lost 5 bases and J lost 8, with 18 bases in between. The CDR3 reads CASSPSPSFGGYTF. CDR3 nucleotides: TGTGCCAGCAGTCCATCTCCTTCCTTTGGGGGCTACACCTTC.

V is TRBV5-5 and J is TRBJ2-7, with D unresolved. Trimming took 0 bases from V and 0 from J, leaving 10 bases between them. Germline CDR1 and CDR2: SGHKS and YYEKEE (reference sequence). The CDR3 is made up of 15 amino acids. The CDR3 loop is CASSLGPYSSYEQYF. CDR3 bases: TGTGCCAGCAGCTTGGGGCCTTACAGCTCCTACGAGCAGTACTTC.

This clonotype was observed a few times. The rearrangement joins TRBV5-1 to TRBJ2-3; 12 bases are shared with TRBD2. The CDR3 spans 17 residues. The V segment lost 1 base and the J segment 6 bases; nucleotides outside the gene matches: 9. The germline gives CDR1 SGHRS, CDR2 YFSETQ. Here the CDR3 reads CASSLLASGGEADTQYF. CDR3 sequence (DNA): TGCGCCAGCAGCTTGTTGGCTAGCGGGGGGGAAGCGGATACGCAGTATTTT. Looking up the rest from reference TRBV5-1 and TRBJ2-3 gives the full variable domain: KAGVTQTPRYLIKTRGQQVTLSCSPISGHRSVSWYQQTPGQGLQFLFEYFSETQRNKGNFPGRFSGRQFSNSRSEMNVSTLELGDSALYLCASSLLASGGEADTQYFGPGTRLTVL.

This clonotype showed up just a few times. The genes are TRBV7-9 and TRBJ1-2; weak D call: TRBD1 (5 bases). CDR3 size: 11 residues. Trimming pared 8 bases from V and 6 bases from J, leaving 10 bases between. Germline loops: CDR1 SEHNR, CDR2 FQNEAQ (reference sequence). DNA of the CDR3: TGTGCCAGCGAGGGAGGGGATGGCTACACCTTC. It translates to CASEGGDGYTF.

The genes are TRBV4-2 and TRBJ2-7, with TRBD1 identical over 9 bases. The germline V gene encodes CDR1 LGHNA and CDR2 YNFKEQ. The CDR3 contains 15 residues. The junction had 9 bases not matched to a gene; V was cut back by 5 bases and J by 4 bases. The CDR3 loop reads CASSSQGQGGYEQYF. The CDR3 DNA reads TGTGCCAGCAGCTCGCAGGGACAGGGTGGGTACGAGCAGTACTTC.

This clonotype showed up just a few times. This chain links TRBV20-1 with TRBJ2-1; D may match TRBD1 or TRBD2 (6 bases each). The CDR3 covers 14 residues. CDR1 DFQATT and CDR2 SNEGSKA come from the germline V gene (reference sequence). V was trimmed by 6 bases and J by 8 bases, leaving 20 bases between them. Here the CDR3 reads CSAMGAGSRDEQFF. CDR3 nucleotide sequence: TGCAGTGCCATGGGGGCGGGGTCTAGGGATGAGCAGTTCTTC.

As DNA, the CDR3 is TGTGCCAGCAGCACCACCGGGACAGCTAGCAATCAGCCCCAGCATTTT. Its protein is CASSTTGTASNQPQHF. This chain uses TRBV2 with TRBJ1-5; TRBD1 agrees at 7 bases. Trimming took 6 bases from V and 0 from J; bases not matched to a gene: 8. The CDR3 runs 16 residues. Germline values: CDR1 SNHLY, CDR2 FYNNEI.

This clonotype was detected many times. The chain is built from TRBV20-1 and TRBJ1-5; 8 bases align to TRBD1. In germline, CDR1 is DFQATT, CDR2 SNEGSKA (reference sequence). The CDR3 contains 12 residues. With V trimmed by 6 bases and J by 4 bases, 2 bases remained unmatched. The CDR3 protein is CSAGQVNQPQHF. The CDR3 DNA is TGCAGTGCGGGACAGGTTAATCAGCCCCAGCATTTT.

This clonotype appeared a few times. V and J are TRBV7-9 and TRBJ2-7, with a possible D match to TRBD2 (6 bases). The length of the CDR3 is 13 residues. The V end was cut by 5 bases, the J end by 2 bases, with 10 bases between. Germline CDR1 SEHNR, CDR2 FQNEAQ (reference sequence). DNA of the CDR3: TGTGCCAGCAGCCCCGGAGGGCCCTACGAGCAGTACGTC. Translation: CASSPGGPYEQYV.

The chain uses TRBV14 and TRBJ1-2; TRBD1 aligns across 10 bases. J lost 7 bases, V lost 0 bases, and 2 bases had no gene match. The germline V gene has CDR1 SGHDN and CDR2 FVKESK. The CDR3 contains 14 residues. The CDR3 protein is CASSQDGTGAGYTF. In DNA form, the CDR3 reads TGTGCCAGCAGCCAAGATGGGACAGGGGCTGGCTACACCTTC. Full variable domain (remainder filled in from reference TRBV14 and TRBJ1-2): EAGVTQFPSHSVIEKGQTVTLRCDPISGHDNLYWYRRVMGKEIKFLLHFVKESKQDESGMPNNRFLAERTGGTYSTLKVQPAELEDSGVYFCASSQDGTGAGYTFGSGTRLTVV.